These T cell receptor beta chains were read from a single sample in a study of OX40 agonist ivuxolimab in advanced cancers. Only in-frame clones appear in the TCRdb table, and some are missing; sequencing was by immunoSEQ multiplex PCR. Here the sample spans 100,000 or so clones, approximately 91% being singletons. The source material was CD4+ or CD8+ T cells sorted from blood, sampled in a trial of the OX40 agonist ivuxolimab. Every receptor here comes from an adult with an advanced solid tumor such as melanoma, head and neck, liver or kidney cancer. Both conserved end residues are part of each CDR3. Each record gives: CDR3 protein, CDR3 DNA, clone size, J gene, D gene, V gene. A D gene is named only where the DNA matches it firmly. The size field is filled for only some rows; it gives once, few, many or a size class.

CASRGADYGYTF | TGTGCCAGCAGAGGGGCAGACTATGGCTACACCTTC | - | TRBJ1-2 | - | TRBV11-2
CASSLKGREGDNGYTF | TGTGCCAGCAGTTTAAAGGGGCGCGAGGGGGATAATGGCTACACCTTC | - | TRBJ1-2 | - | TRBV27
CASSRTIQETQYF | TGTGCCAGCAGCCGGACTATCCAAGAGACCCAGTACTTC | once | TRBJ2-5 | - | TRBV7-2
CASSQSMLRHNQPQHF | TGCGCCAGCAGTCAATCGATGCTCAGGCACAATCAGCCCCAGCATTTT | - | TRBJ1-5 | - | TRBV23-1
CASSWDRESDTQYF | TGTGCCAGCAGTTGGGACAGGGAGTCAGATACGCAGTATTTT | - | TRBJ2-3 | TRBD1 | TRBV6-5
CASSGDWDPRDYGYTF | TGTGCCAGCAGCGGCGACTGGGACCCCAGGGACTATGGCTACACCTTC | - | TRBJ1-2 | - | TRBV5-8
CASSIGTGGGETQYF | TGTGCCAGTAGTATTGGGACAGGGGGCGGAGAGACCCAGTACTTC | once | TRBJ2-5 | TRBD1 | TRBV19
CASSDHVEYF | TGTGCCAGCAGTGACCATGTGGAGTACTTC | - | TRBJ2-7 | - | TRBV28
CASSQDEPSRRVEKLFF | TGTGCCAGCAGCCAAGATGAGCCTTCACGAAGGGTGGAAAAACTGTTTTTT | - | TRBJ1-4 | - | TRBV14
CASRGGTGEGPQHF | TGTGCCAGCAGGGGGGGGACTGGGGAAGGGCCCCAGCATTTT | - | TRBJ1-5 | - | TRBV2
CAWSVGLYNEQFF | TGTGCCTGGAGTGTAGGTCTCTACAATGAGCAGTTCTTC | - | TRBJ2-1 | - | TRBV30
CASSPAGLFEQYF | TGTGCCAGCTCACCGGCGGGACTATTCGAGCAGTACTTC | - | TRBJ2-7 | TRBD2 | TRBV18
CASSPIGWANTGELFF | TGTGCCAGCAGCCCAATTGGGTGGGCGAACACCGGGGAGCTGTTTTTT | - | TRBJ2-2 | - | TRBV7-2
CASSSYTIETQYF | TGTGCCAGCAGCTCGTACACGATAGAGACCCAGTACTTC | - | TRBJ2-5 | - | TRBV7-2
CASLGPVVNEQYF | TGTGCCAGCCTGGGACCAGTGGTAAACGAGCAGTACTTC | once | TRBJ2-7 | - | TRBV28
CASSLVWGQRNSPLHF | TGTGCCAGCAGCTTAGTTTGGGGACAAAGGAATTCACCCCTCCACTTT | - | TRBJ1-6 | - | TRBV7-2
CASSALLETQYF | TGTGCCAGCAGCGCGTTGTTAGAGACCCAGTACTTC | - | TRBJ2-5 | - | TRBV14
CASSQNYGGLNLRYTF | TGCGCCAGCAGCCAGAATTACGGGGGGCTCAATTTGCGGTACACCTTC | - | TRBJ1-2 | - | TRBV4-3
CASSIGTGSGETQYF | TGTGCCAGCAGCATAGGGACAGGCTCAGGAGAGACCCAGTACTTC | - | TRBJ2-5 | TRBD1 | TRBV5-6
CASRTGGVNGYTF | TGTGCCAGCAGAACGGGGGGGGTGAATGGCTACACCTTC | few | TRBJ1-2 | - | TRBV27
CASSLEGRGTEAFF | TGCGCCAGCAGCTTGGAGGGTAGGGGAACTGAAGCTTTCTTT | once | TRBJ1-1 | - | TRBV5-1
CASSLGYNTGELFF | TGTGCCAGCAGCTTAGGCTATAACACCGGGGAGCTGTTTTTT | - | TRBJ2-2 | - | TRBV7-2
CASSQDPPQSSYNEQFF | TGCGCCAGCAGCCAAGATCCCCCCCAGAGCTCCTACAATGAGCAGTTCTTC | - | TRBJ2-1 | - | TRBV4-1
CASSLLSGGYTF | TGTGCCAGCTCTCTGCTTTCGGGTGGCTACACCTTC | - | TRBJ1-2 | - | TRBV18
CASSTGQINTEAFF | TGCGCCAGCAGTACAGGACAGATTAACACTGAAGCTTTCTTT | - | TRBJ1-1 | - | TRBV5-1
CASVRREGTEAFF | TGTGCTAGTGTAAGGAGGGAGGGCACTGAAGCTTTCTTT | - | TRBJ1-1 | - | TRBV12-5
CASSFSLSGFTRDTQYF | TGTGCCAGCAGTTTTTCCCTAAGCGGGTTCACCCGGGATACGCAGTATTTT | - | TRBJ2-3 | - | TRBV28
CASSFQGRNTGELFF | TGTGCCAGCAGCTTCCAGGGGCGGAACACCGGGGAGCTGTTTTTT | - | TRBJ2-2 | - | TRBV7-2
CASTAGSSYNEQFF | TGTGCCAGCACTGCGGGGAGCTCCTACAATGAGCAGTTCTTC | - | TRBJ2-1 | - | TRBV6-6
CASSLTGTYNEQFF | TGCGCCAGCAGCCTCACCGGGACTTACAATGAGCAGTTCTTC | - | TRBJ2-1 | - | TRBV5-1
CTSSQERVGSYEQYF | TGCACCAGCAGCCAAGAGAGGGTTGGAAGTTACGAGCAGTACTTC | - | TRBJ2-7 | - | TRBV1
CAIGGSRNEQYF | TGTGCCATCGGGGGGAGCAGAAACGAGCAGTACTTC | - | TRBJ2-7 | - | TRBV10-3
CSVGPGVGSYEQYF | TGCAGCGTTGGTCCGGGGGTAGGGTCCTACGAGCAGTACTTC | - | TRBJ2-7 | - | TRBV29-1
CASSSGVFQSYEQYF | TGTGCCAGCAGCTCCGGGGTATTCCAGTCCTACGAGCAGTACTTC | - | TRBJ2-7 | - | TRBV7-2
CASSRSGQSANEQFF | TGTGCCAGCAGTCGTTCGGGACAAAGCGCGAATGAGCAGTTCTTC | - | TRBJ2-1 | - | TRBV6-1
CASSVPPGTGGPEAFF | TGTGCCAGCAGCGTCCCCCCCGGGACAGGGGGTCCTGAAGCTTTCTTT | - | TRBJ1-1 | TRBD1 | TRBV9
CASSLSAPDTQYF | TGTGCCAGCAGTTTATCCGCTCCGGATACGCAGTATTTT | - | TRBJ2-3 | - | TRBV28
CASSPPSGGNTGELFF | TGTGCCAGCTCACCACCAAGCGGGGGAAACACCGGGGAGCTGTTTTTT | - | TRBJ2-2 | TRBD2 | TRBV18
CASSYPASGGPKAQFF | TGTGCCAGCAGTTACCCAGCCAGCGGGGGCCCTAAAGCGCAGTTCTTC | - | TRBJ2-1 | TRBD2 | TRBV6-5
CASTSTGSGGANVLTF | TGTGCCAGTACCTCAACAGGGTCTGGCGGGGCCAACGTCCTGACTTTC | - | TRBJ2-6 | - | TRBV19
CASSLALSGGDTQYF | TGTGCCAGCAGCTTAGCGTTGTCAGGAGGAGATACGCAGTATTTT | - | TRBJ2-3 | - | TRBV7-8
CASSVGRTYSPLHF | TGTGCCAGCAGTGTAGGCAGGACCTATTCACCCCTCCACTTT | - | TRBJ1-6 | - | TRBV2
CAWSVGLAGMRETQYF | TGTGCCTGGAGTGTCGGGCTAGCGGGAATGAGAGAGACCCAGTACTTC | - | TRBJ2-5 | TRBD2 | TRBV30
CAWSVQGSNQPQHF | TGTGCCTGGAGTGTACAAGGTAGCAATCAGCCCCAGCATTTT | - | TRBJ1-5 | - | TRBV30
CASNTAKNIQYF | TGTGCCAGCAACACAGCCAAAAACATTCAGTACTTC | - | TRBJ2-4 | - | TRBV2
CASSPDPTSGRYEQYF | TGTGCCAGCAGCCCGGACCCGACTAGCGGGAGGTACGAGCAGTACTTC | - | TRBJ2-7 | TRBD2 | TRBV5-4
CATSGEEGETQYF | TGTGCCACCTCCGGGGAGGAGGGAGAGACCCAGTACTTC | - | TRBJ2-5 | - | TRBV11-1
CASSLQGSYEQYF | TGTGCCAGCAGTTTACAGGGTTCCTACGAGCAGTACTTC | - | TRBJ2-7 | - | TRBV6-5
CAQRTQYF | TGTGCCCAGAGGACCCAGTACTTC | once | TRBJ2-5 | - | TRBV27
CASSFWRSGANVLTF | TGTGCCAGCAGTTTCTGGCGCTCTGGGGCCAACGTCCTGACTTTC | - | TRBJ2-6 | - | TRBV28
CASSLGGVRETQYF | TGTGCCAGCAGCTTAGGGGGCGTACGGGAGACCCAGTACTTC | - | TRBJ2-5 | - | TRBV7-2
CASSLDRPLSGNTIYF | TGCGCCAGCAGCCTCGACAGGCCACTCTCTGGAAACACCATATATTTT | - | TRBJ1-3 | - | TRBV5-1
CASSSNRQGTSGNTIYF | TGTGCCAGCAGTTCCAACAGACAGGGGACCTCTGGAAACACCATATATTTT | - | TRBJ1-3 | TRBD1 | TRBV27
CASSLDWGEQYF | TGTGCCAGCAGCTTAGACTGGGGCGAGCAGTACTTC | few | TRBJ2-7 | - | TRBV7-6
CSASSGDEQFF | TGCAGTGCTTCTTCGGGAGACGAGCAGTTCTTC | - | TRBJ2-1 | - | TRBV20-1
CASSPPTAGRGEQFF | TGCGCCAGCAGCCCACCCACGGCCGGGAGGGGAGAGCAGTTCTTC | - | TRBJ2-1 | TRBD2 | TRBV5-1
CASTSVQETQYF | TGCGCCAGCACATCGGTCCAAGAGACCCAGTACTTC | - | TRBJ2-5 | - | TRBV5-1
CASSVGQGEGEKLFF | TGTGCCAGCAGTGTAGGACAGGGTGAGGGCGAAAAACTGTTTTTT | - | TRBJ1-4 | TRBD1 | TRBV6-6
CATSGVAGGPYEQYF | TGTGCCACCAGCGGCGTAGCGGGAGGGCCGTACGAGCAGTACTTC | - | TRBJ2-7 | TRBD2 | TRBV15
CSASEPDTQYF | TGCAGTGCTAGTGAGCCAGATACGCAGTATTTT | - | TRBJ2-3 | - | TRBV20-1